Following are 22 T cell receptor beta chains from one sample sequenced in a study of T cell repertoires in cytomegalovirus infection. TCRdb redid the calling of the reads with MiXCR, one entry per CDR3 protein. The data show 900,000 to 950,000 distinct CDR3 sequences, approximately 32% seen once. Their cognate antigens are unknown. The sample in question was cultured CD8+ T cells from PBMCs, obtained from culture after CMV antigen stimulation. These receptors were collected from a human donor in good health (CMV status not recorded). Some clones in this sample may be carry-over from other donors' samples.

The chain has TRBV5-4 and TRBJ1-1; perhaps TRBD1 as D (5 bases). The CDR3 is 14 amino acids. Germline V gene data show CDR1 as SGHNT and CDR2 as YYREEE (reference sequence). V was pared by 3 bases and J by 3 bases, with 12 bases between. Here the CDR3 reads CASSWGPVYTEAFF. For the CDR3, the DNA is TGTGCCAGCAGCTGGGGACCAGTATACACTGAAGCTTTCTTT.

This clonotype came up once. Being one base from a much bigger clone, this may be a read error. This chain links TRBV7-9 with TRBJ2-7; no clear D gene. This CDR3 spans 17 amino acids. Germline V gene data show CDR1 as SEHNR and CDR2 as FQNEAQ (reference sequence). The CDR3 DNA reads as TGTGCCAGCAGCCCAATATCGACCGGAGCCCCAGCCTACGAGCAGCACTTC. Translated: CASSPISTGAPAYEQHF.

This clonotype was observed a single time. The J gene is TRBJ2-6, the V gene TRBV12-3 or TRBV12-4, with TRBD2 as a possible D gene (5 bases). V lost 11 bases and J 0 bases, leaving 14 bases between the germline ends. The CDR3 loop spans 15 amino acids. CDR3 amino acids: CAARGPRSGANVLTF. CDR3 coding DNA: TGTGCCGCCCGGGGTCCTCGCTCTGGGGCCAACGTCCTGACTTTC.

This clonotype was counted only a few times. The gene calls are TRBV6-2 or TRBV6-3 and TRBJ1-5; D possibly corresponds to TRBD1 (5 bases). Trimming shortened V by 5 bases and J by 6 bases, and 14 bases separated the two germline ends. The CDR3 loop spans 14 amino acids. Per the germline V gene, CDR1 is MNHEY and CDR2 is SVGEGT. CDR3 sequence (DNA): TGTGCCAGCAGTCTTACGAGGGGAAGTCAGCCCCAGCATTTT. Its translation is CASSLTRGSQPQHF.

This clonotype was observed many times. The rearrangement joins TRBV7-2 to TRBJ2-1; TRBD2 matches 10 bases. CDR1 and CDR2 from the germline V gene are SGHTA and FQGNSA. The CDR3 sequence is 16 residues long. The V and J ends lost 0 bases and 7 bases, in that order; junction bases with no gene match: 6. This chain's CDR3 is CASSLASGGFQNEQFF. CDR3 sequence (DNA): TGTGCCAGCAGCTTAGCTAGCGGGGGGTTTCAGAATGAGCAGTTCTTC.

This chain joins TRBV11-2 and TRBJ2-3; D might be TRBD1 (6 bases). This CDR3 region has 18 residues. V lost 5 bases, J lost 2 bases, and 23 bases lay in between. Germline V lookup: CDR1 SGHAT, CDR2 FQNNGV. CDR3 coding DNA: TGTGCCAGCAGCCCTACCTCCAGGACAGCTAACCCCACAGATACGCAGTATTTT. Protein product: CASSPTSRTANPTDTQYF.

Concerning this clonotype: Possible read error: a much larger clone is one base away. The J gene is TRBJ2-7, the V gene TRBV7-2; D call uncertain. This CDR3 region has 14 residues. Germline-derived CDR1 and CDR2 are SGHTA and FQGNSA. The CDR3 nucleotides are TGTGCCAGCAGATTAGTTCTGGGTAGCTACGAGCAGTACGTC. Its translation is CASRLVLGSYEQYV.

J is TRBJ1-1 and V is TRBV19, with D perhaps TRBD1 (6 bases). V shed 2 bases and J shed 5 bases, with 12 bases lying between them. Germline V gene lookup returns CDR1 LNHDA and CDR2 SQIVND (reference sequence). CDR3 length equals 14 residues. CDR3 region: CASSIPGRGTEAFF. The CDR3 bases are TGTGCCAGTAGTATACCAGGGAGGGGGACTGAAGCTTTCTTT. The full variable domain, its missing parts supplied by reference TRBV19 and TRBJ1-1, is DGGITQSPKYLFRKEGQNVTLSCEQNLNHDAMYWYRQDPGQGLRLIYYSQIVNDFQKGDIAEGYSVSREKKESFPLTVTSAQKNPTAFYLCASSIPGRGTEAFFGQGTRLTVV.

This clonotype appeared a few times. V gene TRBV27 combines with J gene TRBJ1-1, with D possibly matching TRBD1 (5 bases). CDR1 is MNHEY, CDR2 SMNVEV, per germline (reference sequence). Between the trimmed V and J ends, which lost 6 bases and 5 bases, there was a span of 19 bases. The CDR3 has 15 amino acids. The CDR3 DNA reads TGTGCCAGCAGATCCTCATGGGGAGGGGCGACTGAAGCTTTCTTT. It encodes CASRSSWGGATEAFF.

This clonotype occurred once. One end of the junction does not line up with germline, which may come from a read error. V gene TRBV14 combines with J gene TRBJ1-2; 10 bases are a match to TRBD1. This CDR3 contains 16 residues. The V gene's germline CDR1 is SGHDN and CDR2 FVKESK. Here the CDR3 DNA reads TGTACCAGCAGTGAGACAGGGGGCCTCCCCGCGAAGGGCTACACCTTC. It yields the protein CTSSETGGLPAKGYTF.

This chain joins TRBV5-5 and TRBJ1-1; possible D gene TRBD1, 6 bases. Trimming took off 5 bases at V and 7 bases at J, with 18 bases between the two ends. The germline V gene has CDR1 SGHKS and CDR2 YYEKEE (reference sequence). The CDR3 loop spans 14 amino acids. The CDR3 DNA reads as TGTGCCAGCAGGAAAGTGGCGGGGGCTGATGAAGCTTTCTTT. This codes for CASRKVAGADEAFF. The whole variable domain, remainder taken from reference TRBV5-5 and TRBJ1-1, is DAGVTQSPTHLIKTRGQQVTLRCSPISGHKSVSWYQQVLGQGPQFIFQYYEKEERGRGNFPDRFSARQFPNYSSELNVNALLLGDSALYLCASRKVAGADEAFFGQGTRLTVV.

This chain uses TRBV20-1 with TRBJ2-3; 9 bases align to TRBD1. The CDR3 has 13 residues. V lost 6 bases to trimming and J lost 3 bases; unmatched junction nucleotides: 4. From germline, CDR1 is DFQATT and CDR2 SNEGSKA (reference sequence). The CDR3 nucleotides are TGCAGTGCAGGACAGGGGATTACAGATACGCAGTATTTT. Protein product: CSAGQGITDTQYF.

The J gene is TRBJ1-1, the V gene TRBV5-4, with D possibly being TRBD1 (6 bases). The CDR3 contains 17 residues. Per germline, CDR1 SGHNT and CDR2 YYREEE (reference sequence). Trimming shortened V by 4 bases and J by 6 bases, and 25 bases separated the two germline ends. This chain's CDR3 is CASSPWAGGEYTPEAFF. DNA for the CDR3: TGTGCCAGCAGCCCGTGGGCGGGGGGCGAATACACTCCTGAAGCTTTCTTT. Based on the CDR3 plus reference TRBV5-4 and TRBJ1-1, the full variable domain is ETGVTQSPTHLIKTRGQQVTLRCSSQSGHNTVSWYQQALGQGPQFIFQYYREEENGRGNFPPRFSGLQFPNYSSELNVNALELDDSALYLCASSPWAGGEYTPEAFFGQGTRLTVV.

This clonotype was seen a few times. The CDR3 DNA follows: TGTGCCAGTAGCGGACTAGCGGGGAAGAACACCGGGGAGCTGTTTTTT. This sequence encodes CASSGLAGKNTGELFF. This chain joins TRBV19 and TRBJ2-2, with TRBD2 matching over 12 bases. This CDR3 region has 16 residues. The V and J ends lost 6 bases and 1 base, in that order; junction bases with no gene match: 3. Germline loops: CDR1 LNHDA, CDR2 SQIVND (reference sequence).

This chain links TRBV15 with TRBJ2-1; D uncertain. Trimming took 0 bases from V and 4 from J, leaving 10 bases between them. This CDR3 comprises 15 residues. Germline assignment: CDR1 LNHNV and CDR2 YYDKDF (reference sequence). This CDR3 is CATSRDPGRYNEQFF. CDR3 nucleotide sequence: TGTGCCACCAGCAGAGATCCGGGCAGGTACAATGAGCAGTTCTTC.

V and J are TRBV6-2 or TRBV6-3 and TRBJ2-3; 9 nucleotides line up with TRBD1. Germline CDR1 MNHEY, CDR2 SVGEGT. J gave up 4 bases and V 4 bases, and 9 bases lay outside the gene matches. The CDR3 contains 16 residues. Here the CDR3 DNA reads TGTGCCAGCAGTTTCGAACCGACAGGGGGTGCAGATACGCAGTATTTT. As protein: CASSFEPTGGADTQYF.

The chain couples TRBV19 to TRBJ1-1, with 7 bases that match TRBD1. CDR1 and CDR2 (germline): LNHDA, SQIVND (reference sequence). The V gene end was trimmed by 2 bases and the J gene end by 7 bases; junction bases not matched to a gene: 4. This CDR3 is 13 amino acids long. The CDR3 sequence: CASSIKGTVEAFF. CDR3 nucleotides: TGTGCCAGTAGTATAAAAGGGACAGTTGAAGCTTTCTTT.

This clonotype was seen a handful of times. V usage is TRBV6-1 and J usage is TRBJ1-6; 7 bases are shared with TRBD1. V shed 6 bases and J 4 bases; nucleotides not matched to a gene: 9. This CDR3 comprises 16 residues. Per the germline V gene, CDR1 is MNHNS and CDR2 is SASEGT. CDR3 sequence: CASSPGQARYNSPLHF. The DNA of the CDR3 is TGTGCCAGCAGCCCCGGACAGGCGAGATATAATTCACCCCTCCACTTT.

The rearrangement links TRBV13 to TRBJ2-5; 9 bases line up with TRBD2. The V gene's germline CDR1 is PRHDT and CDR2 FYEKMQ (reference sequence). The ends lost 3 bases at V and 5 bases at J; junction bases unmatched: 4. This CDR3 has 14 residues. The CDR3 nucleotides read TGTGCCAGCAGCTTCCGCGGGGGGGCCGAGACCCAGTACTTC. Its protein is CASSFRGGAETQYF.

In its sample, this clonotype was seen a few times. CDR3 in amino acids: CASSFLLRGGGAVNNEQFF. The CDR3, as DNA: TGTGCCAGCAGTTTCCTCCTAAGGGGCGGGGGGGCGGTAAACAATGAGCAGTTCTTC. The chain couples TRBV27 to TRBJ2-1; 9 nucleotides line up with TRBD2. This CDR3 region has 19 residues. V lost 3 bases to trimming and J lost 5 bases; unmatched junction nucleotides: 17. CDR1 is MNHEY and CDR2 is SMNVEV in the germline V gene (reference sequence).

The count of this clonotype is one. Mismatch with germline at one junction end may stem from a read error. This rearrangement joins TRBV5-3 to TRBJ2-7, with D uncertain. TRBV5-3 is filed as an ORF, its function uncertain. The CDR3 extends over 14 amino acids. The CDR3 loop is CASSLAGPAYEQYF. CDR3 nucleotide sequence: TGTGCCAGCAGCTTGGCCGGACCCGCCTACGAGCAGTACTTC.

This clonotype was observed many times. This rearrangement joins TRBV7-8 to TRBJ2-3; D is unclear. V lost 2 bases and J 4 bases, leaving 16 bases between the germline ends. The germline V gene has CDR1 SGHVS and CDR2 FQNEAQ. The CDR3 length is 16 residues. CDR3 in DNA: TGTGCCAGCAGCTTATTAGCTTTGGCCTTGGCAGATACGCAGTATTTT. This gives the protein CASSLLALALADTQYF.